The 7 T cell receptor beta chains in this list originate from one sample, sequenced in a study of metastatic and nonmetastatic thyroid tumors. Thyroid surgery was performed in patients who had received no treatment beforehand. TCRdb re-clonotyped the PCR reads through MiXCR. The sample contains roughly 75,000 clones, around 13% of which appear only once. The sequenced sample consisted of tumor tissue. Source of these receptors: a female donor with papillary thyroid cancer or a benign thyroid nodule (not recorded which). Some clones in this sample may be carry-over from other donors' samples.

This clone was seen many times. The CDR3: CATSETGGADYGYTF. The CDR3 nucleotides are TGTGCCACCAGTGAGACAGGGGGCGCTGACTATGGCTACACCTTC. This rearrangement joins TRBV24-1 to TRBJ1-2; 10 bases map to TRBD1. With V trimmed by 4 bases and J by 3 bases, 4 bases remained unmatched. This CDR3 has 15 amino acids. CDR1 and CDR2 (germline): KGHDR, SFDVKD.

The sample holds many counts of this clone. The V gene is TRBV12-5, the J gene TRBJ2-3; no firm D call. From germline, CDR1 is LGHNT and CDR2 FRNRAP. This CDR3 comprises 17 residues. Trimming removed 6 bases from V and 3 bases from J, with 22 bases in between. CDR3 coding DNA: TGTGCTAGTGGAATGTGGATAGGGTTGGTTTCGACAGATACGCAGTATTTT. This gives the protein CASGMWIGLVSTDTQYF.

As to this clone: Being one base from a much bigger clone, this may be a read error. This rearrangement joins TRBV19 to TRBJ2-5, with no clear D. The germline gives CDR1 LNHDA, CDR2 SQIVND (reference sequence). The CDR3 consists of 14 residues. V was shortened by 8 bases and J by 6 bases, with 19 bases between the two germline ends. The CDR3 reads CASSQVAFGQTQYF. CDR3 nucleotides: TGTGCCAGTTCTCAGGTGGCGTTCGGGCAGACCCAGTACTTC.

The table lists this clone with a few counts. A single base separates this from a much larger clone, so it may be a read error. The CDR3: CASSLGTSEHTGELFF. CDR3 bases: TGTGCCAGCAGTTTAGGTACTAGCGAACACACCGGGGAGCTGTTTTTT. The J gene is TRBJ2-2, the V gene TRBV27, with 7 bases matching TRBD2. This CDR3 spans 16 amino acids. V shed 2 bases and J 3 bases; nucleotides not matched to a gene: 6. The germline V gene encodes CDR1 MNHEY and CDR2 SMNVEV (reference sequence).

This clone was counted ten times or more. Mismatch with germline at one junction end may stem from a read error. The V gene is TRBV7-9, the J gene TRBJ2-1; D is possibly TRBD2 (5 bases). CDR1 and CDR2 (germline): SEHNR, FQNEAQ (reference sequence). CDR3 length: 15 amino acids. In DNA, the CDR3 is TGTGCCAGCAGCAGAGGAGTAGCGACCCACAATGGGCAGTTCTTC. Its translation: CASSRGVATHNGQFF.

As regards this clone: This could be a read error, since a much larger clone is one nucleotide away. The same CDR3 can be traced to other DNA sequences in this sample. V usage is TRBV2 and J usage is TRBJ2-3, with 11 positions matching TRBD2. Germline loops: CDR1 SNHLY, CDR2 FYNNEI. V shed 6 bases and J 1 base; nucleotides not matched to a gene: 6. The CDR3 runs to 16 residues. The CDR3 here is CASRPLAGVGTDTQYF. Written as DNA, the CDR3 is TGTGCCAGCAGGCCACTAGCGGGAGTTGGCACAGATACGCAGTATTTT.

This clone was found many times. The rearrangement joins TRBV6-5 to TRBJ2-7; a weak D match, TRBD1 (6 bases). The CDR3 contains 14 residues. Trimming took 0 bases from V and 3 from J, leaving 9 bases between them. In germline, CDR1 is MNHEY, CDR2 SVGAGI. The DNA for the CDR3 is TGTGCCAGCAGTTACTCCGGACAGCTCTACGAGCAGTACTTC. It translates to CASSYSGQLYEQYF.